The 22 T cell receptor beta chains below come from one sample, sequenced in a study of T-cell reconstitution after alpha-beta-depleted transplantation in children. The library targeted TCRbeta and was prepared with unique molecular identifiers. Each CDR3 protein gets one entry after TCRdb re-called the PCR reads with MiXCR. This table holds some 530,000 distinct CDR3 sequences, approximately 13% found once. This sample comprised PBMCs from the stem cell graft donor, obtained from the stem cell graft. These receptors were obtained from a human donor who donated a stem cell graft to a child with combined immunodeficiency.

The chain is built from TRBV27 and TRBJ1-1; D may be TRBD1 (6 bases). CDR1 is MNHEY, CDR2 SMNVEV, per germline (reference sequence). The CDR3 extends over 13 amino acids. Trimming removed 8 bases at V and 4 bases at J, with 14 bases between. CDR3 loop: CASATGTSTEAFF. The CDR3 DNA follows: TGTGCCAGCGCAACCGGGACAAGCACTGAAGCTTTCTTT.

This clonotype occurred many times. As DNA, the CDR3 is TGTGCCACCAGCAGAGAGACCTCTGGAAACACCATATATTTT. It codes for CATSRETSGNTIYF. The V and J genes are TRBV15 and TRBJ1-3; D unresolved. CDR1 and CDR2 (germline): LNHNV, YYDKDF (reference sequence). This CDR3 contains 14 residues. Trimming cost V 0 bases and J 0 bases, with 3 bases left between them.

The chain is built from TRBV9 and TRBJ2-3; D gene uncertain. CDR3 size: 15 residues. Germline CDR1 and CDR2: SGDLS and YYNGEE. Trimming removed 0 bases from V and 0 bases from J, with 8 bases in between. CDR3 in amino acids: CASSVESVSTDTQYF. The CDR3, as DNA: TGTGCCAGCAGCGTAGAGAGTGTTAGCACAGATACGCAGTATTTT.

The chain combines TRBV4-2 with TRBJ2-5; D gene ambiguous. Germline V gene sequence: CDR1 LGHNA, CDR2 YNFKEQ. There are 13 residues in the CDR3. Trimming left V 0 bases short and J 5 bases short, with 7 bases between. The CDR3 sequence: CASSQEYGETQYF. For the CDR3, the DNA is TGTGCCAGCAGCCAAGAGTACGGTGAGACCCAGTACTTC.

CDR3 sequence reads: CASSLGKGLGFYNEQFF. CDR3 nucleotides: TGTGCCAGCAGCTTAGGCAAAGGACTAGGTTTCTACAATGAGCAGTTCTTC. The V and J genes are TRBV7-8 and TRBJ2-1, with 7 bases identical to TRBD2. The CDR3 totals 17 residues. From germline, CDR1 is SGHVS and CDR2 FQNEAQ. Trimming cost V 1 base and J 3 bases; bases outside gene matches: 9.

The rearrangement joins TRBV7-2 to TRBJ2-2, with D maybe TRBD1 (5 bases). The germline V and J ends were trimmed by 5 bases and 2 bases, with 9 bases remaining between them. The CDR3 covers 14 residues. The germline V gene has CDR1 SGHTA and CDR2 FQGNSA. CDR3 nucleotides: TGTGCCAGCAGCCCGACAGTTAACACCGGGGAGCTGTTTTTT. It is translated as CASSPTVNTGELFF.

This clonotype has just a few counts. This chain connects TRBV29-1 to TRBJ2-7, with unresolved D. This CDR3 has 11 amino acids. Trimming removed 3 bases at V and 7 bases at J, with 10 bases between. The germline CDR1 and CDR2 sequences are SQVTM and ANQGSEA. CDR3 sequence (DNA): TGCAGCGTTGAGGTCCAGACGGAGCAGTACTTC. This sequence encodes CSVEVQTEQYF.

This clonotype was seen more than once but under ten times. The rearrangement uses TRBV12-3 or TRBV12-4 and TRBJ1-1; a weak D match, TRBD1 (5 bases). V was shortened by 3 bases and J by 2 bases, with 22 bases between the two germline ends. CDR3 length equals 18 residues. The CDR3 spells CASSLSSGGWGFNTEAFF. The DNA of the CDR3 is TGTGCCAGCAGTTTGTCTTCGGGTGGGTGGGGGTTTAACACTGAAGCTTTCTTT.

This clonotype was picked up many times. The chain carries TRBV9 and TRBJ2-1, with D perhaps matching TRBD2 (5 bases). Deletions cut 1 base from V and 10 bases from J, with 12 bases between. Germline values: CDR1 SGDLS, CDR2 YYNGEE. The CDR3 has 13 residues. The CDR3 nucleotides are TGTGCCAGCAGCGTAACCTCGGAGGTCGAGCAGTTCTTC. This encodes CASSVTSEVEQFF.

The genes are TRBV6-2 or TRBV6-3 and TRBJ2-1, with 8 bases matching TRBD1. The CDR3 spans 11 residues. V shed 9 bases and J 9 bases; nucleotides not matched to a gene: 4. Germline CDR1 reads MNHEY; CDR2 reads SVGEGT. The CDR3 region is CARQGGSEQFF. The DNA of the CDR3 is TGTGCCAGACAGGGGGGAAGTGAGCAGTTCTTC.

The sample holds a few counts of this clonotype. The J gene is TRBJ1-2, the V gene TRBV29-1, with D possibly being TRBD1 (5 bases). The germline CDR1 and CDR2 sequences are SQVTM and ANQGSEA. V shed 6 bases and J shed 6 bases, with 11 bases lying between them. CDR3 length: 11 amino acids. Here the CDR3 DNA reads TGCAGCGTGGGTTTGGGGGATGGCTACACCTTC. Translation gives CSVGLGDGYTF.

This clonotype has ten or more counts. This chain uses TRBV29-1 with TRBJ2-1; 7 nucleotides agree with TRBD1. J lost 6 bases, V lost 7 bases, and 9 bases had no gene match. The CDR3 length is 13 residues. Germline loops: CDR1 SQVTM, CDR2 ANQGSEA. The CDR3 region has the DNA TGCAGCGCCATCGGACAGGTAATCAATGAGCAGTTCTTC. Residues: CSAIGQVINEQFF.

This chain uses TRBV18 with TRBJ1-5; D not resolved. The germline V gene encodes CDR1 KGHSH and CDR2 LQKENI. The CDR3 is 16 residues long. The V gene lost 2 bases and the J gene lost 0 bases, with 11 bases spanning the gap. CDR3 nucleotide sequence: TGTGCCAGCTCACCAATTAATCGAGGTAGCAATCAGCCCCAGCATTTT. This encodes CASSPINRGSNQPQHF.

The V call is TRBV7-8, the J call TRBJ1-1, with TRBD1 as a possible D gene (5 bases). Looked up from germline, CDR1 is SGHVS and CDR2 is FQNEAQ. Trimming took off 3 bases at V and 6 bases at J, with 14 bases between the two ends. The length of the CDR3 is 14 residues. The CDR3 spells CASSFSRSGAEAFF. As DNA, the CDR3 is TGTGCCAGCAGCTTTTCCCGATCGGGGGCTGAAGCTTTCTTT.

The chain is built from TRBV30 and TRBJ2-5; 14 bases are shared with TRBD2. The CDR3 sequence is 13 residues long. V dropped 8 bases and J dropped 3; count of bases not matched to a gene: 2. The germline V gene encodes CDR1 GTSNPN and CDR2 SVGIG (reference sequence). The chain's CDR3 is CARLAGGEETQYF. The CDR3 coding sequence is TGTGCCAGACTAGCGGGAGGGGAAGAGACCCAGTACTTC.

This clonotype was recorded at least ten times. The V gene is TRBV28, the J gene TRBJ2-5; maybe TRBD1 (7 bases). This CDR3 is 16 amino acids long. The V gene's germline CDR1 is MDHEN and CDR2 SYDVKM. The V end was cut by 2 bases, the J end by 2 bases, with 15 bases between. This chain's CDR3 is CASSLGGRGDQETQYF. The CDR3 DNA follows: TGTGCCAGCAGTTTAGGTGGCAGGGGGGATCAAGAGACCCAGTACTTC.

CDR3: CASSLELAGGEQFF. In DNA, the CDR3 is TGTGCCAGCAGCTTAGAGCTAGCGGGAGGAGAGCAGTTCTTC. The chain joins TRBV7-9 to TRBJ2-1, with 11 bases matching TRBD2. J gave up 10 bases and V 1 base, and 3 bases lay outside the gene matches. Germline CDR1 and CDR2: SEHNR and FQNEAQ (reference sequence). The length of the CDR3 is 14 residues.

The sample holds one count of this clonotype. The rearrangement joins TRBV29-1 to TRBJ2-1; 8 nucleotides agree with TRBD2. The junction had 7 bases not matched to a gene; V was cut back by 5 bases and J by 7 bases. The CDR3 has 13 residues. The germline V gene has CDR1 SQVTM and CDR2 ANQGSEA. The CDR3 here is CSVHTSGANEQFF. DNA of the CDR3: TGCAGCGTTCACACTAGCGGCGCAAATGAGCAGTTCTTC.

J is TRBJ2-1 and V is TRBV5-1; D is ambiguous. The germline V gene encodes CDR1 SGHRS and CDR2 YFSETQ. V was shortened by 0 bases and J by 8 bases, with 6 bases between the two germline ends. The CDR3 length is 12 residues. The CDR3 DNA reads TGCGCCAGCAGCTTGGAGAGCGATGAGCAGTTCTTC. Its protein is CASSLESDEQFF.

This clonotype has just a few counts. The chain has TRBV4-3 and TRBJ2-3; D remains unclear. Germline lookup yields CDR1 LGHNA and CDR2 YSLEER. This CDR3 region has 14 residues. Deletions cut 0 bases from V and 4 bases from J, with 8 bases between. CDR3 residues: CASSQDSVADTQYF. CDR3 bases: TGCGCCAGCAGCCAAGATTCGGTAGCAGATACGCAGTATTTT.

This clonotype was recorded a few times. This chain connects TRBV29-1 to TRBJ1-2, with 8 nucleotides matching TRBD1. This CDR3 is 13 amino acids long. The J segment lost 4 bases and the V segment lost 5 bases, leaving 6 bases of the junction unmatched. Germline V lookup: CDR1 SQVTM, CDR2 ANQGSEA. This CDR3 reads CSVTPTGVYGYTF. DNA for the CDR3: TGCAGCGTTACCCCGACAGGGGTCTATGGCTACACCTTC.

The V gene is TRBV5-1, the J gene TRBJ1-4, with D uncertain. CDR3 length equals 17 residues. In germline, CDR1 is SGHRS, CDR2 YFSETQ. V was trimmed by 0 bases and J by 4 bases, leaving 16 bases between them. CDR3 protein: CASSLEALSAGNEKLFF. CDR3 sequence (DNA): TGCGCCAGCAGCTTGGAAGCCCTCTCGGCGGGTAATGAAAAACTGTTTTTT. Full variable domain (rest looked up from reference TRBV5-1 and TRBJ1-4): KAGVTQTPRYLIKTRGQQVTLSCSPISGHRSVSWYQQTPGQGLQFLFEYFSETQRNKGNFPGRFSGRQFSNSRSEMNVSTLELGDSALYLCASSLEALSAGNEKLFFGSGTQLSVL.